Listed here are 25 T cell receptor beta chains from one sample, sequenced in a study of glioma-infiltrating T cells after dendritic cell vaccination listed by TCRdb under 2016. Reading the label with the study, this specimen's time point is: after dendritic cell vaccination, including at tumor progression/relapse. Library preparation employed the immunoSEQ multiplex PCR assay. TCRdb took over this immuneACCESS table, retaining in-frame rearrangements with V and J assigned. Such tables are incomplete; in checked studies, under half of the missing clones stem from an unresolved V gene, and the remainder is unexplained. This sample comprises roughly 100,000 clones, around 83% of them detected only once. Clones ranked in the top ten supply roughly 6.8% of the sample. Sample: blood, taken after dendritic cell vaccination. These receptor sequences come from a human donor with glioblastoma.

V and J are TRBV2 and TRBJ1-2, with TRBD1 matching 10 bases. Trimming took 6 bases from V and 3 from J; bases not matched to a gene: 13. The V gene's germline CDR1 is SNHLY and CDR2 FYNNEI. CDR3 size: 17 residues. CDR3 amino acids: CASSRRDRGPYHYGYTF. The CDR3 coding sequence is TGTGCCAGCAGCCGCCGGGACAGGGGTCCATATCACTATGGCTACACCTTC.

The V call is TRBV27, the J call TRBJ1-6; 10 nucleotides align to TRBD1. This CDR3 has 14 residues. The V and J ends lost 8 bases and 7 bases, in that order; junction bases with no gene match: 5. The germline CDR1 and CDR2 sequences are MNHEY and SMNVEV (reference sequence). CDR3 region: CASGPGQGNSPLHF. The CDR3 bases are TGTGCCAGCGGCCCGGGACAGGGGAATTCACCCCTCCACTTT.

This clone was found a few times. The chain links TRBV5-1 to TRBJ2-1, with a weak D call TRBD1 (6 bases). The CDR3 has 13 amino acids. The V gene's germline CDR1 is SGHRS and CDR2 YFSETQ. V lost 4 bases to trimming and J lost 5 bases, with 10 bases between them. The chain's CDR3 is CASSLDSNNEQFF. The CDR3 DNA sequence: TGCGCCAGCAGCCTGGACAGCAACAATGAGCAGTTCTTC.

This clone was detected many times. This chain links TRBV5-6 with TRBJ1-4, with D unresolved. V dropped 4 bases and J dropped 6 bases, with 16 bases sitting between them. The germline CDR1 and CDR2 sequences are SGHDT and YYEEEE. The CDR3 sequence is 15 residues long. The chain's CDR3 is CASSGDYGSDEKLFF. In DNA, the CDR3 is TGTGCCAGCAGCGGAGACTATGGGTCGGATGAAAAACTGTTTTTT.

This clone was observed once. The chain recombines TRBV2 with TRBJ2-7; the D gene is possibly TRBD1 (6 bases). V lost 7 bases and J 3 bases, leaving 13 bases between the germline ends. The CDR3 runs to 13 residues. Germline values: CDR1 SNHLY, CDR2 FYNNEI. The CDR3 protein is CASIPRTDYEQYF. DNA of the CDR3: TGTGCCAGCATCCCAAGGACAGACTACGAGCAGTACTTC.

The chain couples TRBV6-5 to TRBJ1-3; D not resolved. This CDR3 region has 16 residues. CDR1 and CDR2 from the germline V gene are MNHEY and SVGAGI. Deletions cut 2 bases from V and 0 bases from J, with 11 bases between. CDR3 amino acids: CASSYREASSGNTIYF. CDR3 sequence (DNA): TGTGCCAGCAGTTACCGGGAGGCGAGCTCTGGAAACACCATATATTTT.

The chain combines TRBV7-9 with TRBJ1-1, with D possibly TRBD1 on 5 matching bases. Germline CDR1 SEHNR, CDR2 FQNEAQ (reference sequence). Trimming took 7 bases from V and 4 from J, leaving 16 bases between them. This CDR3 comprises 14 residues. The CDR3 sequence is CASNLGGFGTEAFF. In DNA form, the CDR3 reads TGTGCCAGCAACCTCGGGGGATTCGGCACTGAAGCTTTCTTT.

In this sample, this clone turned up once. V gene TRBV7-3 combines with J gene TRBJ1-2; 8 bases are a match to TRBD1. There are 15 residues in the CDR3. With V trimmed by 0 bases and J by 4 bases, 4 bases remained unmatched. Germline CDR1 is SGHTA and CDR2 is FQGTGA. The CDR3 loop is CASSLTAGGPYGYTF. The CDR3 coding sequence is TGTGCCAGCAGCTTAACTGCAGGGGGCCCCTATGGCTACACCTTC.

This chain connects TRBV29-1 to TRBJ1-2; 9 nucleotides agree with TRBD1. This CDR3 region has 15 residues. V lost 6 bases and J lost 6; bases outside the gene matches: 14. Germline loops: CDR1 SQVTM, CDR2 ANQGSEA. CDR3 DNA sequence: TGCAGCGTAAATCCCGGGACAGGGTTCGGACATGGCTACACCTTC. It yields the protein CSVNPGTGFGHGYTF.

This chain joins TRBV7-2 and TRBJ1-6; 9 bases map to TRBD1. CDR3 size: 17 residues. The V segment lost 5 bases and the J segment 4 bases; nucleotides outside the gene matches: 9. The germline V gene encodes CDR1 SGHTA and CDR2 FQGNSA. Written as DNA, the CDR3 is TGTGCCAGCAGCCCTCGGGACAGGGTTACATATAATTCACCCCTCCACTTT. This encodes CASSPRDRVTYNSPLHF.

The genes are TRBV4-1 and TRBJ1-2; 11 nucleotides match TRBD1. This CDR3 has 18 residues. Germline assignment: CDR1 MGHRA and CDR2 YSYEKL. V lost 6 bases to trimming and J lost 3 bases; unmatched junction nucleotides: 15. DNA of the CDR3: TGCGCCAGCAGTCGGACAGGGGGCTCAACCTCGGCCCACTATGGCTACACCTTC. As protein: CASSRTGGSTSAHYGYTF.

The rearrangement uses TRBV29-1 and TRBJ2-2; TRBD1 agrees at 8 bases. Germline V lookup: CDR1 SQVTM, CDR2 ANQGSEA. Losses at the gene ends were 4 bases for V and 7 bases for J; bases not matched to a gene: 8. This CDR3 is built from 14 residues. The CDR3 DNA reads as TGCAGCGTTGGGCAGGGGGCTCAGGGCGGGGAGCTGTTTTTT. It encodes CSVGQGAQGGELFF.

The gene calls are TRBV5-1 and TRBJ1-2, with TRBD1 identical over 11 bases. This CDR3 is 14 amino acids long. From germline, CDR1 is SGHRS and CDR2 YFSETQ. J lost 3 bases, V lost 4 bases, and 2 bases had no gene match. CDR3 loop: CASSGTGGDYGYTF. CDR3 nucleotide sequence: TGCGCCAGCAGCGGGACAGGGGGGGACTATGGCTACACCTTC.

V gene TRBV28 combines with J gene TRBJ1-4; tentative D call: TRBD1 (6 bases). Germline V lookup: CDR1 MDHEN, CDR2 SYDVKM. The germline V and J ends were trimmed by 1 base and 2 bases, with 8 bases remaining between them. The length of the CDR3 is 15 residues. CDR3 in amino acids: CASSLLTGTNEKLFF. The DNA of the CDR3 is TGTGCCAGCAGTTTATTGACAGGTACTAATGAAAAACTGTTTTTT.

The rearrangement uses TRBV29-1 and TRBJ1-2, with unresolved D. Germline CDR1 SQVTM, CDR2 ANQGSEA. The CDR3 has 11 residues. V was clipped by 2 bases and J by 2 bases, with 3 bases between them. CDR3 amino acids: CSVEQNYGYTF. CDR3 sequence (DNA): TGCAGCGTTGAACAGAACTATGGCTACACCTTC.

The chain recombines TRBV18 with TRBJ1-5; 7 bases fit TRBD1. This CDR3 is built from 13 residues. The J segment lost 5 bases and the V segment lost 3 bases, leaving 1 base of the junction unmatched. The germline V gene encodes CDR1 KGHSH and CDR2 LQKENI. This CDR3 reads CASSPGTDQPQHF. As DNA, the CDR3 is TGTGCCAGCTCACCCGGGACAGATCAGCCCCAGCATTTT.

The J gene is TRBJ2-3, the V gene TRBV28; weak D call: TRBD2 (6 bases). The CDR3 contains 15 residues. Trimming pared 11 bases from V and 3 bases from J, leaving 21 bases between. CDR1 and CDR2 (germline): MDHEN, SYDVKM. CDR3 in amino acids: CAGAAGRDFTDTQYF. CDR3 coding DNA: TGTGCCGGAGCAGCCGGGAGAGACTTTACAGATACGCAGTATTTT.

This clone was found a few times. This chain uses TRBV6-1 with TRBJ1-6; TRBD1 might be the D (5 bases). The CDR3 runs 15 residues. Germline V CDR1 and CDR2: MNHNS, SASEGT. Deletions cut 3 bases from V and 6 bases from J, with 12 bases between. For the CDR3, the DNA is TGTGCCAGCAGTGAGGAGGGCAGGGCTAATTCACCCCTCCACTTT. This gives the protein CASSEEGRANSPLHF.

This clone was counted a single time. V usage is TRBV27 and J usage is TRBJ1-5, with TRBD1 as a possible D gene (5 bases). From germline, CDR1 is MNHEY and CDR2 SMNVEV (reference sequence). The CDR3 length is 15 residues. The V end was cut by 3 bases, the J end by 2 bases, with 11 bases between. CDR3 sequence (DNA): TGTGCCAGCAGTTTCGGTCAGGGTGGCAATCAGCCCCAGCATTTT. It yields the protein CASSFGQGGNQPQHF.

J is TRBJ2-7 and V is TRBV19; D gene uncertain. V lost 6 bases, J lost 3 bases, and 6 bases lay in between. The CDR3 contains 11 residues. The germline V gene encodes CDR1 LNHDA and CDR2 SQIVND (reference sequence). The CDR3 here is CASRAGYEQYF. The CDR3 region has the DNA TGTGCCAGTAGGGCAGGCTACGAGCAGTACTTC.

The chain couples TRBV12-5 to TRBJ1-6; no firm D call. The CDR3 runs to 13 residues. From germline, CDR1 is LGHNT and CDR2 FRNRAP. Trimming pared 4 bases from V and 10 bases from J, leaving 11 bases between. CDR3 sequence (DNA): TGTGCTAGTGGTTCGACCCAGACATCACCCCTCCACTTT. Translated: CASGSTQTSPLHF.

The V gene is TRBV7-3, the J gene TRBJ2-1, with D perhaps matching TRBD1 (6 bases). This CDR3 is 16 amino acids long. The V end lost 5 bases, the J end lost 7 bases, and 21 bases lay between the germline ends. CDR1 and CDR2 from the germline V gene are SGHTA and FQGTGA. The CDR3 sequence is CASSDLQGSYGNEQFF. The CDR3 nucleotides are TGTGCCAGCAGCGATTTACAGGGCTCCTATGGGAATGAGCAGTTCTTC.

The chain links TRBV6-5 to TRBJ1-2, with unresolved D. There are 15 residues in the CDR3. V was clipped by 0 bases and J by 2 bases, with 10 bases between them. The V gene's germline CDR1 is MNHEY and CDR2 SVGAGI. Here the CDR3 reads CASSYSNSKNYGYTF. Written as DNA, the CDR3 is TGTGCCAGCAGTTACTCTAACAGCAAGAACTATGGCTACACCTTC.

V and J are TRBV7-2 and TRBJ1-1; TRBD1 might be the D (5 bases). The CDR3 totals 14 residues. Trimming pared 3 bases from V and 10 bases from J, leaving 18 bases between. CDR1 SGHTA and CDR2 FQGNSA come from the germline V gene. The CDR3: CASSFRATVRGAFF. Here the CDR3 DNA reads TGTGCCAGCAGCTTTCGGGCTACCGTTAGGGGAGCTTTCTTT.

The CDR3 nucleotides are TGTGCCAGCAGTTACTCCTTGCGGGGTATCCAAGAGACCCAGTACTTC. Amino acids: CASSYSLRGIQETQYF. The chain links TRBV6-5 to TRBJ2-5, with D perhaps matching TRBD2 (6 bases). Germline loops: CDR1 MNHEY, CDR2 SVGAGI. Trimming cost V 0 bases and J 1 base, with 12 bases left between them. This CDR3 is built from 16 residues.